The subject of this entry is one T cell receptor (beta chain). Its antigen is currently unknown. The data derive from a study of cytomegalovirus exposure and HLA in healthy donors. The wider study: Among the approximately 400 genotyped donors, approximately 80% were placed in the Caucasian-associated ancestry cluster. Findings and limits, study-wide: As a later analysis showed, a missense DCLRE1C variant was linked to trimming of TCR beta V- and J-genes. The sole available immune exposure information was CMV serostatus. More clonal expansion characterized HLA-associated TCR beta chains than equally common others in a later analysis.

It was with 60 Vbeta and 13 Jbeta primers that the PCR ran. Assay: immunoSEQ multiplex PCR; the TCRdb copy retains only in-frame clones and omits some. The repertoire holds under 200,000 clones, with about 70% as singletons. V was trimmed by 4 bases and J by 4 bases, leaving 10 bases between them. Per the germline V gene, CDR1 is MNHEY and CDR2 is SMNVEV (reference sequence). The CDR3 runs to 13 residues. The rearrangement joins TRBV27 to TRBJ1-2, with a weak D call TRBD1 (5 bases). The sequenced sample was PBMCs. The sequence derives from a woman in her thirties or forties in good health and CMV-seropositive. The CDR3 bases are TGTGCCAGCAGTTACCGGGGGGGCTATGGCTACACCTTC. Protein: CASSYRGGYGYTF.